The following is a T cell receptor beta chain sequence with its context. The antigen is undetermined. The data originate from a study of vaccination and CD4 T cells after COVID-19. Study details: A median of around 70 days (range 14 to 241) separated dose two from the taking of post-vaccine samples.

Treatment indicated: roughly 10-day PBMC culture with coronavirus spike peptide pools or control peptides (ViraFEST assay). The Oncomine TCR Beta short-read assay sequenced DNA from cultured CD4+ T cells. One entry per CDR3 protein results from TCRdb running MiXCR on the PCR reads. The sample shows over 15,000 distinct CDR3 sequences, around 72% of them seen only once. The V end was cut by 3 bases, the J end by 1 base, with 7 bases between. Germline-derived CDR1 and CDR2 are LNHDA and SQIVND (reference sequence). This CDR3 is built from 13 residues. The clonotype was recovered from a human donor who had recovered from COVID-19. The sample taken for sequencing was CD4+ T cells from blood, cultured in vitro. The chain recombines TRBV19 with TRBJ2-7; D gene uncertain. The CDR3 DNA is TGTGCCAGTAGTATTAACCCTTCCTACGAGCAGTACTTC. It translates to CASSINPSYEQYF.